This TCR beta chain was sequenced during a study of type 1 regulatory T cells. TCRdb re-derived calls from the reads in MiXCR, one entry per CDR3 protein. This table has 40,000 to 50,000 distinct CDR3 sequences, 9% to 15% appearing once. The sample holds many counts of this clonotype. Its antigen remains unknown. From germline, CDR1 is SGHKS and CDR2 YYEKEE (reference sequence). This CDR3 spans 17 amino acids. Unmatched junction bases numbered 10, after V lost 2 bases and J lost 7 bases. The source material was cultured non-Tr1 T cells, either the whole culture or a sorted T cell fraction (not recorded which). V and J are TRBV5-5 and TRBJ2-2, with 11 bases identical to TRBD1. This TCR came from a human donor in good health. The CDR3 DNA reads TGTGCCAGCAGCTTCGTTAGGACAGGGGGCATCTACGGGGAGCTGTTTTTT. This sequence encodes CASSFVRTGGIYGELFF. Full variable domain (outside the CDR3, taken from reference TRBV5-5 and TRBJ2-2): DAGVTQSPTHLIKTRGQQVTLRCSPISGHKSVSWYQQVLGQGPQFIFQYYEKEERGRGNFPDRFSARQFPNYSSELNVNALLLGDSALYLCASSFVRTGGIYGELFFGEGSRLTVL.